Listed below are T cell receptor beta chains from one sample, sequenced in a study of cytomegalovirus exposure and HLA in healthy donors. Produced via immunoSEQ multiplex PCR; TCRdb's table is partial and in-frame only. This table has approximately 70,000 clones, 74% appearing once. What was sequenced was PBMCs. The receptors were gathered from an older woman in good health and CMV-seropositive. Each CDR3 is given with its conserved first and last residue. Fields, in order: J gene, clone size, V gene, D gene, CDR3 protein, CDR3 DNA. D genes are given only for firm matches. Clone size is not always given. Where it is, it says once, few, many or a class for expanded clones.

TRBJ1-1	NA	TRBV5-1	TRBD1	CASSRGQGNTEAFF	TGCGCCAGCAGCAGGGGACAGGGGAACACTGAAGCTTTCTTT
TRBJ2-4	NA	TRBV6-5	TRBD1	CASSYSRQGKNIQYF	TGTGCCAGCAGTTACTCAAGACAGGGTAAAAACATTCAGTACTTC
TRBJ1-1	NA	TRBV19	NA	CASSIEGMNTEAFF	TGTGCCAGTAGTATAGAGGGCATGAACACTGAAGCTTTCTTT
TRBJ2-7	NA	TRBV7-9	NA	CASSLVVQGWEQYF	TGTGCCAGCAGCTTAGTCGTACAGGGTTGGGAGCAGTACTTC
TRBJ2-1	NA	TRBV4-2	TRBD2	CASSQEKGLAMNEQFF	TGTGCCAGCAGCCAAGAAAAGGGACTAGCGATGAATGAGCAGTTCTTC
TRBJ1-2	NA	TRBV27	TRBD1	CASSRDRGVYYGYTF	TGTGCCAGCAGTCGCGACAGGGGCGTCTACTATGGCTACACCTTC
TRBJ2-1	NA	TRBV29-1	TRBD1	CSVLPGQAYNEQFF	TGCAGCGTTCTACCGGGACAGGCTTACAATGAGCAGTTCTTC
TRBJ1-2	once	TRBV4-2	TRBD1	CASSHPRDRYGYTF	TGTGCCAGCAGCCACCCCCGGGACAGGTATGGCTACACCTTC
TRBJ1-2	NA	TRBV5-6	TRBD1	CASSFPGQGAFLSYTF	TGTGCCAGCAGCTTCCCGGGACAGGGGGCCTTTCTTAGCTACACCTTC
TRBJ2-1	NA	TRBV27	TRBD2	CATGTSVYNEQFF	TGTGCCACCGGGACTAGCGTCTACAATGAGCAGTTCTTC
TRBJ1-6	NA	TRBV6-1	TRBD1	CASSLQGTGNSPLHF	TGTGCCAGCAGTTTACAGGGGACGGGGAATTCACCCCTCCACTTT
TRBJ2-7	few	TRBV30	NA	CAWSVGARGEQYF	TGTGCCTGGAGTGTGGGGGCTCGGGGCGAGCAGTACTTC
TRBJ1-6	NA	TRBV30	TRBD1	CARRQGNGSPLHF	TGTGCCCGCCGACAGGGAAACGGCTCACCCCTCCACTTT
TRBJ1-3	NA	TRBV28	NA	CASSSLQGRGNTIYF	TGTGCCAGCAGTTCCTTACAGGGCAGAGGAAACACCATATATTTT
TRBJ2-1	NA	TRBV5-4	NA	CASSRGSGYSSYNEQFF	TGTGCCAGCAGCAGGGGTAGCGGTTATAGCTCCTACAATGAGCAGTTCTTC
TRBJ2-1	NA	TRBV5-1	TRBD2	CASSPTGGSYNEQFF	TGCGCCAGCAGCCCCACGGGGGGGAGCTACAATGAGCAGTTCTTC
TRBJ2-3	NA	TRBV10-2	TRBD2	CASSEHLGGGTRYF	TGCGCCAGCAGTGAACACCTGGGCGGGGGTACGCGGTATTTT
TRBJ1-1	few	TRBV30	NA	CAWGRGGAEAFF	TGTGCCTGGGGTAGGGGAGGGGCCGAAGCTTTCTTT
TRBJ1-1	NA	TRBV11-3	NA	CASSPLEGVTTEAFF	TGTGCCAGCAGCCCCCTTGAAGGGGTCACCACTGAAGCTTTCTTT
TRBJ1-2	NA	TRBV6-1	TRBD1	CASRDRGHVYGYTF	TGTGCCAGCAGAGACAGGGGACACGTCTATGGCTACACCTTC
TRBJ2-5	few	TRBV6-1	NA	CASSPHSGETQYF	TGTGCCAGCAGTCCCCACAGCGGGGAGACCCAGTACTTC
TRBJ2-2	NA	TRBV4-1	TRBD1	CASSQRGTGDIGELFF	TGCGCCAGCAGCCAACGAGGGACAGGGGATATCGGGGAGCTGTTTTTT
TRBJ2-5	NA	TRBV7-2	NA	CASSLGLPGETQYF	TGTGCCAGCAGCTTAGGACTACCCGGAGAGACCCAGTACTTC
TRBJ1-1	NA	TRBV5-1	TRBD1	CASSPQTGGKGTEAFF	TGCGCCAGCAGCCCCCAGACAGGGGGCAAGGGCACTGAAGCTTTCTTT
TRBJ1-2	NA	TRBV30	NA	CAWSVHRSFYGYTF	TGTGCCTGGAGTGTTCACAGAAGTTTCTATGGCTACACCTTC
TRBJ1-4	NA	TRBV27	TRBD1	CASRKQGAANEKLFF	TGTGCCAGCAGGAAGCAGGGGGCGGCTAATGAAAAACTGTTTTTT
TRBJ2-1	once	TRBV6-1	TRBD2	CASSERDYSNEQFF	TGTGCCAGCAGTGAAAGGGACTATTCCAATGAGCAGTTCTTC
TRBJ2-5	NA	TRBV15	TRBD1	CATSNRDRGQETQYF	TGTGCCACCAGCAACCGGGACAGGGGGCAAGAGACCCAGTACTTC
TRBJ2-7	NA	TRBV6-1	TRBD2	CASRPGTSGTLQYF	TGTGCCAGCAGGCCCGGGACTAGCGGGACCTTGCAGTACTTC
TRBJ2-4	NA	TRBV30	TRBD1	CAWRGGTGENIQYF	TGTGCCTGGAGAGGCGGGACAGGGGAAAACATTCAGTACTTC
TRBJ1-5	NA	TRBV6-5	TRBD1	CASRATGIGNQPQHF	TGTGCCAGCAGGGCGACAGGGATCGGCAATCAGCCCCAGCATTTT
TRBJ2-5	NA	TRBV2	TRBD2	CASNARGGWETQYF	TGTGCCAGCAATGCCCGGGGGGGATGGGAGACCCAGTACTTC
TRBJ1-2	NA	TRBV29-1	TRBD1	CSVGQGLELQGYTF	TGCAGCGTTGGACAGGGTTTGGAGCTACAAGGCTACACCTTC
TRBJ1-5	NA	TRBV7-9	NA	CASSPSQGGQPQHF	TGTGCCAGCAGCCCGAGCCAGGGAGGTCAGCCCCAGCATTTT
TRBJ1-3	NA	TRBV30	TRBD1	CAWSLDRGVGNTIYF	TGTGCCTGGAGCCTGGACAGGGGAGTTGGAAACACCATATATTTT